Listed below are T cell receptor beta chains from one sample, sequenced in a study of T cells in Graves' hyperthyroidism and ophthalmopathy. A single record per CDR3 protein comes from TCRdb applying MiXCR to the multiplex PCR reads. The sample lists about 400,000 distinct CDR3 sequences, 15% occurring once. The sequencing input was blood. These TCRs come from a woman in her twenties or thirties with Graves' hyperthyroidism. Both conserved end residues are part of each CDR3. The D gene is left open where the match is weak. Clone size, where shown, is once, few, many, or a class for clones that have expanded.

TRBJ1-1	NA	NA	TRBV19	TGTGCCAGTAGTCCACGGGACGGGAACACTGAAGCTTTCTTT	CASSPRDGNTEAFF
TRBJ1-5	NA	NA	TRBV6-1	TGTGCCAGGGGGCGTCAGGGGCTCCAGGATCAGCCCCAGCATTTT	CARGRQGLQDQPQHF
TRBJ1-6	NA	NA	TRBV10-3	TGTGCCATCAGTGAAGGAGAAGACTCAAGTCATAATTCACCCCTCCACTTT	CAISEGEDSSHNSPLHF
TRBJ1-1	NA	many	TRBV3-1	TGTGCCAGCAGCCAGGGATCTGCGAGCACTGAAGCTTTCTTT	CASSQGSASTEAFF
TRBJ2-1	TRBD2	many	TRBV28	TGTGCCAGCAGTCGGACTAGCGGGATCTATGAGCAGTTCTTC	CASSRTSGIYEQFF
TRBJ2-2	TRBD2	NA	TRBV11-2	TGTGCCAGCAGCTTAGGATGGACTAGCGGGAGGGCAAACACCGGGGAGCTGTTTTTT	CASSLGWTSGRANTGELFF
TRBJ2-1	NA	many	TRBV18	TGTGCCAGCTCACCATCTCCAGCTCTGTGGTACAATGAGCAGTTCTTC	CASSPSPALWYNEQFF
TRBJ2-3	NA	few	TRBV10-3	TGTGCCATCAGTGGAGACTTCTCTAGCACAGATACGCAGTATTTT	CAISGDFSSTDTQYF
TRBJ2-1	TRBD2	many	TRBV11-3	TGTGCCAGCAGCTCCAGGACTAGCGGGCAATCCTACAATGAGCAGTTCTTC	CASSSRTSGQSYNEQFF
TRBJ2-1	NA	many	TRBV30	TGTGCCTGGAGTGTTTGGGGTCGGGAGCAGTTCTTC	CAWSVWGREQFF
TRBJ1-4	TRBD1	few	TRBV5-1	TGCGCCAGCAGCTTACAGGGGGTGGATGAAAAACTGTTTTTT	CASSLQGVDEKLFF
TRBJ1-2	NA	few	TRBV9	TGTGCCAGCAGCGTAGAGGCAGACAGTACTAACTATGGCTACACCTTC	CASSVEADSTNYGYTF
TRBJ2-5	NA	many	TRBV3-1	TGTGCCAGCAGCCAAGGCGGAGGCGACGAGACCCAGTACTTC	CASSQGGGDETQYF
TRBJ1-2	NA	NA	TRBV20-1	TGCAGTGCTATGACAGGCAACTATGGCTACACCTTC	CSAMTGNYGYTF
TRBJ2-3	TRBD2	many	TRBV7-2	TGTGCCAGCAGCCTCACGACTAGCGGGAGGGGAGATACGCAGTATTTT	CASSLTTSGRGDTQYF
TRBJ2-1	NA	NA	TRBV5-1	TGCGCCAGCAGCTTTTGGTCGGAGCCCTACAATGAGCAGTTCTTC	CASSFWSEPYNEQFF
TRBJ2-5	NA	NA	TRBV12-3/TRBV12-4	TGTGCCAGCAGCCCCCGTGCAGAGACCCAGTACTTC	CASSPRAETQYF
TRBJ2-7	NA	few	TRBV10-3	TGTGCCATCAGTGAGGAACCAAACGAGCAGTACTTC	CAISEEPNEQYF
TRBJ2-3	NA	NA	TRBV20-1	TGCAGTGCTACAATTGGGCTCAGCACAGATACGCAGTATTTT	CSATIGLSTDTQYF
TRBJ2-3	TRBD2	many	TRBV2	TGTGCCAGCAGTGGTAGGACTAGCGGGGGACCTAGCACAGATACGCAGTATTTT	CASSGRTSGGPSTDTQYF
TRBJ2-1	TRBD2	many	TRBV7-8	TGTGCCAGCAGCTCTCACTCGACTAGCGGGAGGGGGAACAATGAGCAGTTCTTC	CASSSHSTSGRGNNEQFF
TRBJ2-1	NA	NA	TRBV6-1	TGTGCCAGCAGGAGGGACCACTCCTACAATGAGCAGTTCTTC	CASRRDHSYNEQFF
TRBJ1-1	NA	NA	TRBV5-1	TGCGCCAGCAGCCCGGTCCAGGGAAAGGGTGTAGCTTTCTTT	CASSPVQGKGVAFF
TRBJ1-5	NA	few	TRBV12-3/TRBV12-4	TGTGCCAGCAGTTTAGGGCAGGTCAAGCCCCAGCATTTT	CASSLGQVKPQHF
TRBJ2-7	NA	many	TRBV20-1	TGCAGTGCCGGGGACGTCGTGATTGGGTACGAGCAGTACTTC	CSAGDVVIGYEQYF
TRBJ1-5	NA	few	TRBV27	TGTGCCAGCAGTTCCCCAGGGGATCTCGGCAATCAGCCCCAGCATTTT	CASSSPGDLGNQPQHF
TRBJ2-7	NA	many	TRBV12-3/TRBV12-4	TGTGCCAGCAGTTTACAGCGAGCCTCCTACGAGCAGTACTTC	CASSLQRASYEQYF
TRBJ2-7	TRBD2	many	TRBV6-6	TGTGCCAGCAGTTACGGGGCACTAGCGGGAGGCGAGCAGTACTTC	CASSYGALAGGEQYF
TRBJ2-3	NA	few	TRBV7-3	TGTGCCAGCAGCTTGGGGCCTCCAGGGGCCAGCACAGATACGCAGTATTTT	CASSLGPPGASTDTQYF
TRBJ1-1	NA	NA	TRBV7-9	TGTGCCAGCAGCTTGTACCCGAACACTGAAGCTTTCTTT	CASSLYPNTEAFF
TRBJ2-3	NA	many	TRBV12-3/TRBV12-4	TGTGCCACCTTCGGGGCTAGCACAGATACGCAGTATTTT	CATFGASTDTQYF
TRBJ2-7	NA	NA	TRBV6-5	TGTGCCAGCAGTTACTCGGGGGACACGCGCGAGCAGTACTTC	CASSYSGDTREQYF
TRBJ2-3	TRBD2	many	TRBV6-1	TGTGCCAGCAGTGAAGTGGGGGCTAGCGGGAGGGGCACAGATACGCAGTATTTT	CASSEVGASGRGTDTQYF
TRBJ2-1	NA	few	TRBV20-1	TGCAGTGCTAGAACTGGCCACTACAATGAGCAGTTCTTC	CSARTGHYNEQFF
TRBJ2-7	TRBD2	few	TRBV7-2	TGTGCCAGCAGCCGTCCGGGACTAGTATCCTACGAGCAGTACTTC	CASSRPGLVSYEQYF
TRBJ2-7	NA	few	TRBV3-1	TGTGCCAGCTCCGGAGGGGGAACCTACGAGCAGTACTTC	CASSGGGTYEQYF
TRBJ1-1	TRBD1	many	TRBV3-1	TGTGCCAGCAGCCGTCACAGGGGGGGGGGCACTGAAGCTTTCTTT	CASSRHRGGGTEAFF
TRBJ2-3	TRBD2	NA	TRBV3-1	TGTGCCAGCAGTTCTTACCGGACTAGCGGGAGGGCAGATACGCAGTATTTT	CASSSYRTSGRADTQYF
TRBJ1-2	NA	NA	TRBV29-1	TGCAGCACCGGGACACCCGGCTACACCTTC	CSTGTPGYTF
TRBJ2-1	TRBD2	NA	TRBV5-1	TGCGCCAGCAGCTTGCTCCTAGCGGGAGCTGTGGGAAGCTCCTACAATGAGCAGTTCTTC	CASSLLLAGAVGSSYNEQFF
TRBJ2-3	NA	few	TRBV19	TGTGCCAGTAGTATGAACGCTCCTACAGATACGCAGTATTTT	CASSMNAPTDTQYF
TRBJ2-7	TRBD2	many	TRBV2	TGTGCCAGCAGCCTCCTGACGACTAGCGGGAGGGCCGGCTACGAGCAGTACTTC	CASSLLTTSGRAGYEQYF
TRBJ2-2	TRBD1	few	TRBV6-1	TGTGCCAGCAGACCCGGGACAGAAAACACCGGGGAGCTGTTTTTT	CASRPGTENTGELFF
TRBJ2-4	NA	few	TRBV7-9	TGTGCCAGCAGCGGAATCCGGGGGTACGAAAACATTCAGTACTTC	CASSGIRGYENIQYF
TRBJ2-1	TRBD2	many	TRBV20-1	TGCAGTGCTAGCGGACTAGCGGGACACTCGCGCGGTCGTGATGAGCAGTTCTTC	CSASGLAGHSRGRDEQFF
TRBJ2-2	NA	few	TRBV11-2	TGTGCCAGCAGCTTACGGGCGGTCGCCACCGCCGGGGAGCTGTTTTTT	CASSLRAVATAGELFF
TRBJ2-5	NA	few	TRBV5-1	TGCGCCAGCAGGTCCGGGCACCAAGAGACCCAGTACTTC	CASRSGHQETQYF
TRBJ2-5	NA	few	TRBV5-1	TGCGCCAGCACATACCAGGGAACCGTCGGGGAGACCCAGTACTTC	CASTYQGTVGETQYF